This T cell receptor beta chain is from a study of shared clonotypes between healthy human individuals. Study at large: CD8 memory received one plate per donor, CD8 naive two, CD4 memory three and CD4 naive three. Findings and caveats of the study: The four-donor shared clonotypes exceeded non-shared clonotypes in generation probability, with non-shared ones scoring lower.

The table came from immunoSEQ multiplex PCR; TCRdb's copy has only in-frame clones and leaves some out. The data contain more than 2 million clones, just under 95% of them singletons. Naive CD8 isolation took CD45RO-negative cells positively selected for CCR7 and excluded terminally differentiated effector memory CD45RA+ cells. HIV-negative, healthy adults without recent acute infections or vaccinations were the donors. As concerns this clone: Its target is not known.

The CDR3 is 19 amino acids. The V gene's germline CDR1 is KGHSH and CDR2 LQKENI. The V segment lost 1 base and the J segment 4 bases; nucleotides outside the gene matches: 14. The sequence was obtained from a man between 18 and 35 years old in good health. Some clones in this sample may be carry-over from other donors' samples. The sequencing input was naive CD8+ T cells from PBMCs. This sequence joins TRBV18 and TRBJ2-1; 9 nucleotides align to TRBD1. The CDR3 is CASSPRITDWTGDYNEQFF. CDR3 coding DNA: TGTGCCAGCTCACCACGGATAACAGATTGGACAGGGGATTACAATGAGCAGTTCTTC.